Following are 2 T cell receptor beta chains from one sample sequenced in a study of cytomegalovirus exposure and HLA in healthy donors. TCRdb's table, derived via immunoSEQ multiplex PCR, lists solely in-frame clones and lacks some. The sample records some 170,000 clones, around nine tenths being singletons. The sequenced sample consisted of PBMCs. All receptors derive from a young man in good health and CMV-seropositive.

V gene TRBV5-1 combines with J gene TRBJ1-2; possibly TRBD1 for D (5 bases). Trimming took 0 bases from V and 7 from J, leaving 10 bases between them. CDR3 size: 13 residues. Germline V lookup: CDR1 SGHRS, CDR2 YFSETQ. The CDR3 sequence is CASSLGQMSGYTF. CDR3 bases: TGCGCCAGCAGCTTGGGACAGATGAGTGGCTACACCTTC. Full variable domain (rest looked up from reference TRBV5-1 and TRBJ1-2): KAGVTQTPRYLIKTRGQQVTLSCSPISGHRSVSWYQQTPGQGLQFLFEYFSETQRNKGNFPGRFSGRQFSNSRSEMNVSTLELGDSALYLCASSLGQMSGYTFGSGTRLTVV.

The chain has TRBV27 and TRBJ2-7; 7 nucleotides line up with TRBD1. CDR1 MNHEY and CDR2 SMNVEV come from the germline V gene (reference sequence). With V trimmed by 5 bases and J by 0 bases, 4 bases remained unmatched. This CDR3 comprises 14 residues. The CDR3: CASSLTGASYEQYF. As DNA, the CDR3 is TGTGCCAGCAGTCTAACAGGGGCCTCCTACGAGCAGTACTTC.